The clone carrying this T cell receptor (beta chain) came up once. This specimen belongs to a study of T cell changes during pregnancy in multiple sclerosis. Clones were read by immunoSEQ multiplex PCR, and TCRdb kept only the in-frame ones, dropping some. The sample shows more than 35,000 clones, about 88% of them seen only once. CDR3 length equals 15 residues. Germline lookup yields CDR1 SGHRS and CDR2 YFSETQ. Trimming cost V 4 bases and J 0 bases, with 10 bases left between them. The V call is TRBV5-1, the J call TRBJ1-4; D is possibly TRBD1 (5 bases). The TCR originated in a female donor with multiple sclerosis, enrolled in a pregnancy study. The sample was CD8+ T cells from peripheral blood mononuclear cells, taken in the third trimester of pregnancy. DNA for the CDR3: TGCGCCAGCAGCAAGGGACTTTCAACTAATGAAAAACTGTTTTTT. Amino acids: CASSKGLSTNEKLFF. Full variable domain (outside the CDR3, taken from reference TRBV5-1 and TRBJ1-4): KAGVTQTPRYLIKTRGQQVTLSCSPISGHRSVSWYQQTPGQGLQFLFEYFSETQRNKGNFPGRFSGRQFSNSRSEMNVSTLELGDSALYLCASSKGLSTNEKLFFGSGTQLSVL.